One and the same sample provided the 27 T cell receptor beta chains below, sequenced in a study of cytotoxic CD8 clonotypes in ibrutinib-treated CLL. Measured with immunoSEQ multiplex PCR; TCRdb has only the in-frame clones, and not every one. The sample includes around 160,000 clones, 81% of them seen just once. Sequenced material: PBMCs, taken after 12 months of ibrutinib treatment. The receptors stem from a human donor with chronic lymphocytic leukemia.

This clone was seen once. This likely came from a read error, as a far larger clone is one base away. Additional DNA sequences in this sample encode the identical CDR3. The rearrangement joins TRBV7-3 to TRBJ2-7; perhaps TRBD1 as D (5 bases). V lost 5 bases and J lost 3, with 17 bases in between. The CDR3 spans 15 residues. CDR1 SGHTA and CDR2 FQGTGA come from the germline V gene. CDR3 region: CASSQDLDSLYEQYF. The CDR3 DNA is TGTGCCAGCAGCCAAGACCTAGACAGCCTCTACGAGCAGTACTTC.

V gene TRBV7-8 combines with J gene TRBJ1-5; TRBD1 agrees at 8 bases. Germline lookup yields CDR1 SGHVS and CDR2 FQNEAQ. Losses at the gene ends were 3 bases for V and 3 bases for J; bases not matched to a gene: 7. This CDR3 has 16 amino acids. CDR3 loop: CASSLLQGAPNQPQHF. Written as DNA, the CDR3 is TGTGCCAGCAGCTTGTTGCAGGGGGCCCCCAATCAGCCCCAGCATTTT.

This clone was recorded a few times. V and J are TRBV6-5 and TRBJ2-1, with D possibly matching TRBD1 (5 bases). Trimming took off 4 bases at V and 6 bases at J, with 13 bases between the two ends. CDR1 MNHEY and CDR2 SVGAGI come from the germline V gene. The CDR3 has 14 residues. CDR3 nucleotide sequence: TGTGCCAGCAGTTCCCGCAGGGTACTCAATGAGCAGTTCTTC. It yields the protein CASSSRRVLNEQFF.

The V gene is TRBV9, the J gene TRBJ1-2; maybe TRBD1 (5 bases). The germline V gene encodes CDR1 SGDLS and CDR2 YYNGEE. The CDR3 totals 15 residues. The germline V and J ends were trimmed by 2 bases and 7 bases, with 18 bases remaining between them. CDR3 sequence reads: CASSVRPSAGGGYTF. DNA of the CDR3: TGTGCCAGCAGCGTCCGCCCTAGTGCCGGGGGTGGCTACACCTTC.

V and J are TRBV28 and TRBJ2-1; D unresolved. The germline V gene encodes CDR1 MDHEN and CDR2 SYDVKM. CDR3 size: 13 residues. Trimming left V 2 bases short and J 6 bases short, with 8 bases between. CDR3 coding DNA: TGTGCCAGCAGTTTAGGGTGGATCAATGAGCAGTTCTTC. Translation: CASSLGWINEQFF.

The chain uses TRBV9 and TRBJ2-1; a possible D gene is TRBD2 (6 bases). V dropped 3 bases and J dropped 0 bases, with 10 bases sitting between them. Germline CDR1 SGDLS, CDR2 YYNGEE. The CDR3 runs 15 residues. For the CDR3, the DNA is TGTGCCAGCAGCGCCGGGGGTAGCTCCTACAATGAGCAGTTCTTC. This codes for CASSAGGSSYNEQFF. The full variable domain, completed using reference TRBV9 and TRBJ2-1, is DSGVTQTPKHLITATGQRVTLRCSPRSGDLSVYWYQQSLDQGLQFLIQYYNGEERAKGNILERFSAQQFPDLHSELNLSSLELGDSALYFCASSAGGSSYNEQFFGPGTRLTVL.

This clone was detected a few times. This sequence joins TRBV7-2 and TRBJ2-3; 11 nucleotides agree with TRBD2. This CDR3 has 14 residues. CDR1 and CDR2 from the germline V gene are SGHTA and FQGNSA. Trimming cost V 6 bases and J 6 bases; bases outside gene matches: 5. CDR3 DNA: TGTGCCAGCAGTATAGCGGGGGGGCCCGATACGCAGTATTTT. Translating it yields CASSIAGGPDTQYF.

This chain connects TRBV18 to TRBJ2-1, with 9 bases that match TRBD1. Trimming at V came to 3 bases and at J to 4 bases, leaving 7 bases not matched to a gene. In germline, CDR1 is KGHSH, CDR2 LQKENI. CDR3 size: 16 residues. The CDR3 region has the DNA TGTGCCAGCTCACCCTTACAGGGGGCGGGTTACAATGAGCAGTTCTTC. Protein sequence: CASSPLQGAGYNEQFF. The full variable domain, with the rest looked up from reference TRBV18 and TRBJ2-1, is NAGVMQNPRHLVRRRGQEARLRCSPMKGHSHVYWYRQLPEEGLKFMVYLQKENIIDESGMPKERFSAEFPKEGPSILRIQQVVRGDSAAYFCASSPLQGAGYNEQFFGPGTRLTVL.

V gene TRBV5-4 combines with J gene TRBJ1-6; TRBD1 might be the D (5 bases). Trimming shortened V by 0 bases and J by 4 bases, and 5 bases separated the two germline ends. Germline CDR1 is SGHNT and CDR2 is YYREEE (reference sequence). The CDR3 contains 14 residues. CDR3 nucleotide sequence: TGTGCCAGCAGCTTGGGACAGTATAATTCACCCCTCCACTTT. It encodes CASSLGQYNSPLHF. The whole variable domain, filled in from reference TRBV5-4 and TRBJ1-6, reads ETGVTQSPTHLIKTRGQQVTLRCSSQSGHNTVSWYQQALGQGPQFIFQYYREEENGRGNFPPRFSGLQFPNYSSELNVNALELDDSALYLCASSLGQYNSPLHFGNGTRLTVT.

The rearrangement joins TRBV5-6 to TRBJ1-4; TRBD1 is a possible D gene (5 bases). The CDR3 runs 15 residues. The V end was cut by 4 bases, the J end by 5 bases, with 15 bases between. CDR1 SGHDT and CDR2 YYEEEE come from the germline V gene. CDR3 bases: TGTGCCAGCAGCAGGGGAGGAGGGGTAAATGAAAAACTGTTTTTT. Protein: CASSRGGGVNEKLFF.

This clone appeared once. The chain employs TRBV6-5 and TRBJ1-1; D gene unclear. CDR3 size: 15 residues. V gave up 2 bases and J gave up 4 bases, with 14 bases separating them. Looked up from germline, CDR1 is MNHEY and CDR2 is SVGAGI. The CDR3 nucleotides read TGTGCCAGCAGTTACCGTCCTCGGGGTGCCACTGAAGCTTTCTTT. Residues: CASSYRPRGATEAFF.

DNA of the CDR3: TGTGCCAGCAGCCGACAGATGAACACTGAAGCTTTCTTT. Its protein product is CASSRQMNTEAFF. The V call is TRBV7-2, the J call TRBJ1-1; D might be TRBD1 (5 bases). V was cut by 5 bases and J by 0 bases, with 7 bases left in between. The CDR3 covers 13 residues. The germline V gene has CDR1 SGHTA and CDR2 FQGNSA.

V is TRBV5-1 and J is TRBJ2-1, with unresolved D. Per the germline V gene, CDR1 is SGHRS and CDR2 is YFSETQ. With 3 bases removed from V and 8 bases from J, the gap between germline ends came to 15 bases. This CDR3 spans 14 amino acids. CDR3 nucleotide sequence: TGCGCCAGCAGCTCCGGAGTAGAAATCGATGAGCAGTTCTTC. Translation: CASSSGVEIDEQFF.

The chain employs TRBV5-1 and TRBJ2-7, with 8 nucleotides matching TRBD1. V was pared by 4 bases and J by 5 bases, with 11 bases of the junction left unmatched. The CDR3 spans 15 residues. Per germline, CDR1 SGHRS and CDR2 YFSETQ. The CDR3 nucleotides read TGCGCCAGCAGCCTGATAGGGACAGGTGGCGACGAGCAGTACTTC. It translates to CASSLIGTGGDEQYF.

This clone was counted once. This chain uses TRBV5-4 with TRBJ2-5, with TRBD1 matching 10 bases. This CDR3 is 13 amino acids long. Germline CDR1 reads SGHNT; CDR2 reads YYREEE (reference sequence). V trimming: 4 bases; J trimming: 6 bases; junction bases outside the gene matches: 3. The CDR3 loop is CASSRQGAKTQYF. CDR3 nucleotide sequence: TGTGCCAGCAGCCGACAGGGGGCGAAGACCCAGTACTTC.

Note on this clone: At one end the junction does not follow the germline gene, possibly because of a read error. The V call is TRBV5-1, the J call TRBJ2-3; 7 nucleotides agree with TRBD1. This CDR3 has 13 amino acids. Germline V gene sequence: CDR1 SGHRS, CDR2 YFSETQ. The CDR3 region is CASTLTGPDTQYF. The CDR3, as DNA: TGCGCCAGCACCTTGACAGGGCCAGATACGCAGTATTTT.

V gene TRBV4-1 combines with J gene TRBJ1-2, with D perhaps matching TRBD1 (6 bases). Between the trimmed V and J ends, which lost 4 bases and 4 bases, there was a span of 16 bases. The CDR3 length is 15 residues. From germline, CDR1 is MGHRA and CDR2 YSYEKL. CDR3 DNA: TGCGCCAGCAGCCCCAGCCGGGGGCGAGGCTATGGCTACACCTTC. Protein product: CASSPSRGRGYGYTF.

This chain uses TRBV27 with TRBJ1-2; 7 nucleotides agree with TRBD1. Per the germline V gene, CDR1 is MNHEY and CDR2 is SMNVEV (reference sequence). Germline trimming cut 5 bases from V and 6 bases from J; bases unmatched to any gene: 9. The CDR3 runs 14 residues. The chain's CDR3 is CASSATYRGNGYTF. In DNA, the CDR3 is TGTGCCAGCAGTGCCACTTACAGGGGAAATGGCTACACCTTC.

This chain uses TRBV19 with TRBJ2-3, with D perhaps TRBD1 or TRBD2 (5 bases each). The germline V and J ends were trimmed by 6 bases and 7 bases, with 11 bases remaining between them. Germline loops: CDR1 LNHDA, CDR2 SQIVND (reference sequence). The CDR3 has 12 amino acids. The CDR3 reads CASRRDGYTQYF. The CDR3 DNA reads TGTGCCAGTAGAAGGGACGGCTATACGCAGTATTTT.

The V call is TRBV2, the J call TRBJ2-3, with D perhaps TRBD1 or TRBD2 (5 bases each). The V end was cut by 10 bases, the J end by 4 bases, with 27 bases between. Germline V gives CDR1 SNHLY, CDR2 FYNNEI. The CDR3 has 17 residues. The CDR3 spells CAILLVGAQRNSDTQYF. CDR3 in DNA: TGTGCCATTCTACTCGTCGGGGCTCAACGTAATTCAGATACGCAGTATTTT.

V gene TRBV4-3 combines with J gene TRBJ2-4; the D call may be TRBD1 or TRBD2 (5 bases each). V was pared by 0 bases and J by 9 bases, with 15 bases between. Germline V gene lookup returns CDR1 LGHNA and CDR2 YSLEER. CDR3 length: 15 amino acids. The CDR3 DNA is TGCGCCAGCAGCCAAGATCTGAGAACTGGGGGCATTCAGTACTTC. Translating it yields CASSQDLRTGGIQYF.

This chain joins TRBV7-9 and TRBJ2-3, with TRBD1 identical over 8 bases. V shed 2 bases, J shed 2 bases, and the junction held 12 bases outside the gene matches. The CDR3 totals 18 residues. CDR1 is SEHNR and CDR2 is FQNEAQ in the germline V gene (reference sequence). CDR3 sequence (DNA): TGTGCCAGCAGCTTACGGCCCGACAGGGGCCATCTCACAGATACGCAGTATTTT. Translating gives CASSLRPDRGHLTDTQYF.

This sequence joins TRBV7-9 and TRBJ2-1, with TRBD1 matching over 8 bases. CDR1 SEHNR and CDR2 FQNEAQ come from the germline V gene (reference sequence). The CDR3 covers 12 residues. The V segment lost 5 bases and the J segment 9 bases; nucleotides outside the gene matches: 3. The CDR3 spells CASSQTGVEQFF. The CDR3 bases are TGTGCCAGCAGCCAGACAGGGGTTGAGCAGTTCTTC.

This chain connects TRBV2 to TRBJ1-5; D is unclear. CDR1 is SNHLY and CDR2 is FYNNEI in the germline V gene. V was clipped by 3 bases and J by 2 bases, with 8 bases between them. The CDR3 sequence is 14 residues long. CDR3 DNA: TGTGCCAGCAGTGATAGTCCTGGCAATCAGCCCCAGCATTTT. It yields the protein CASSDSPGNQPQHF.

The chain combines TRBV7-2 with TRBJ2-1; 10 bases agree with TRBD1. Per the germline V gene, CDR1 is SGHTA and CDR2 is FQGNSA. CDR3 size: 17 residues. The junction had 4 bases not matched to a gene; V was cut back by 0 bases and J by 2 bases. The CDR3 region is CASSLAYGTGAYNEQFF. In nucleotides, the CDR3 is TGTGCCAGCAGCTTAGCGTACGGGACAGGGGCCTACAATGAGCAGTTCTTC.

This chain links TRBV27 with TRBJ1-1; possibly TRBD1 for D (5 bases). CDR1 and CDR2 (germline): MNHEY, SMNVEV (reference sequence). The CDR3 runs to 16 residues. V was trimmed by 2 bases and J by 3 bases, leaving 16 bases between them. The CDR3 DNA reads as TGTGCCAGCAGTTTAAACTGGGGCTTTGCGGACACTGAAGCTTTCTTT. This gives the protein CASSLNWGFADTEAFF.

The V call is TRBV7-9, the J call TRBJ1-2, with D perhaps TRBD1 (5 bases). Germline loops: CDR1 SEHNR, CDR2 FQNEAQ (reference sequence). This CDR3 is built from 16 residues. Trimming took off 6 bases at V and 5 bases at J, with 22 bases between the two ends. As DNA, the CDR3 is TGTGCCAGCAGTCCCTTATCGGGACCGGATTATTATGGCTACACCTTC. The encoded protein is CASSPLSGPDYYGYTF. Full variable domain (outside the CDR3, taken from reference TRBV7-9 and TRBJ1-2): DTGVSQNPRHKITKRGQNVTFRCDPISEHNRLYWYRQTLGQGPEFLTYFQNEAQLEKSRLLSDRFSAERPKGSFSTLEIQRTEQGDSAMYLCASSPLSGPDYYGYTFGSGTRLTVV.